The 6 T cell receptor beta chains below come from one sample, sequenced in a study of cytomegalovirus exposure and HLA in healthy donors. PCR employed 60 Vbeta and 13 Jbeta primers. TCRdb's table, derived via immunoSEQ multiplex PCR, lists solely in-frame clones and lacks some. The table lists 150,000 to 200,000 clones, 80% of them singletons. Sequencing used PBMCs. The receptors come from a human donor in good health.

CDR3 sequence reads: CASSIATGTGGNTIYF. As DNA, the CDR3 is TGTGCCAGCAGCATAGCGACCGGGACAGGGGGAAACACCATATATTTT. The gene calls are TRBV5-8 and TRBJ1-3, with TRBD1 identical over 9 bases. Per germline, CDR1 SGHTS and CDR2 YDEGEE. This CDR3 contains 16 residues. The V and J ends lost 4 bases and 4 bases, in that order; junction bases with no gene match: 9.

CDR3 residues: CASSLDFESYNSPLHF. CDR3 coding DNA: TGTGCCAGCAGCTTAGATTTTGAGTCCTATAATTCACCCCTCCACTTT. V and J are TRBV11-2 and TRBJ1-6, with D unresolved. The germline V gene encodes CDR1 SGHAT and CDR2 FQNNGV. V was cut by 0 bases and J by 1 base, with 7 bases left in between. The CDR3 contains 16 residues. The whole variable domain, remainder taken from reference TRBV11-2 and TRBJ1-6, is EAGVAQSPRYKIIEKRQSVAFWCNPISGHATLYWYQQILGQGPKLLIQFQNNGVVDDSQLPKDRFSAERLKGVDSTLKIQPAKLEDSAVYLCASSLDFESYNSPLHFGNGTRLTVT.

CDR3 sequence: CASSPSGGVNTEAFF. DNA for the CDR3: TGTGCCAGCAGCCCGTCTGGCGGGGTGAACACTGAAGCTTTCTTT. J is TRBJ1-1 and V is TRBV9; D remains unclear. CDR1 is SGDLS, CDR2 YYNGEE, per germline. CDR3 length: 15 amino acids. V was cut by 4 bases and J by 0 bases, with 13 bases left in between.

Only one count was recorded for this clone. The J gene is TRBJ2-3, the V gene TRBV5-1; the D gene is possibly TRBD1 (5 bases). This CDR3 region has 15 residues. V lost 0 bases and J 2 bases, leaving 10 bases between the germline ends. The germline CDR1 and CDR2 sequences are SGHRS and YFSETQ. In nucleotides, the CDR3 is TGCGCCAGCAGCTTGGAGGCAGGGCTCACAGATACGCAGTATTTT. This codes for CASSLEAGLTDTQYF.

This clone was seen a handful of times. The chain combines TRBV27 with TRBJ2-7; tentatively, D is TRBD1 (6 bases). CDR1 is MNHEY and CDR2 is SMNVEV in the germline V gene (reference sequence). The length of the CDR3 is 16 residues. Deletions cut 5 bases from V and 0 bases from J, with 17 bases between. CDR3 sequence: CASSPPPGAPSYEQYF. The CDR3 DNA reads as TGTGCCAGCAGTCCCCCTCCAGGGGCCCCCTCCTACGAGCAGTACTTC.

The chain combines TRBV11-2 with TRBJ1-5, with D possibly TRBD1 on 5 matching bases. V was clipped by 1 base and J by 5 bases, with 15 bases between them. The CDR3 spans 16 residues. The germline V gene has CDR1 SGHAT and CDR2 FQNNGV. The CDR3 reads CASSLAPRGLDQPQHF. The DNA for the CDR3 is TGTGCCAGCAGCTTAGCTCCCCGGGGGTTGGATCAGCCCCAGCATTTT.